This is a list of T cell receptor beta chains from one sample in a study of sequential checkpoint blockade in melanoma. Clones were sequenced by immunoSEQ multiplex PCR, and TCRdb holds only the in-frame ones, with some missing. This table has 20,000 to 25,000 clones, roughly four fifths appearing once. This sample comprised CD8+ T cells sorted from blood (inferred from file names), obtained from a patient given nivolumab and ipilimumab in sequence. The source of these receptors is a human donor with melanoma. The CDR3 runs from the conserved cysteine through the conserved F or W. D genes are given only for firm matches. The size field is filled for only some rows; it gives once, few, many or a size class.

TRBJ1-1 TRBV9 TRBD1 - CASSLGQGETEAFF TGTGCCAGCAGCCTAGGACAGGGGGAGACTGAAGCTTTCTTT
TRBJ2-7 TRBV10-2 TRBD1 - CASRDRSYEQYF TGCGCCAGCCGGGACAGAAGCTACGAGCAGTACTTC
TRBJ1-5 TRBV18 TRBD1 once CASSPRDRGPQHF TGTGCCAGCTCACCCAGGGACAGGGGGCCCCAGCATTTT
TRBJ1-5 TRBV7-2 TRBD1 - CASSSTGASNQPQHF TGTGCCAGCAGCTCCACAGGGGCGTCCAATCAGCCCCAGCATTTT
TRBJ1-1 TRBV7-2 - once CASSTQGYTEAFF TGTGCCAGCAGCACACAGGGTTACACTGAAGCTTTCTTT
TRBJ1-3 TRBV5-4 - - CASSFTGLISGNTIYF TGTGCCAGCAGCTTTACAGGGCTCATCTCTGGAAACACCATATATTTT
TRBJ2-2 TRBV11-3 - - CASSQAAREGTGELFF TGTGCCAGCAGCCAAGCGGCACGGGAAGGGACCGGGGAGCTGTTTTTT
TRBJ1-5 TRBV28 - - CASSFIGEGNQPQHF TGTGCCAGCAGTTTCATAGGGGAAGGAAATCAGCCCCAGCATTTT
TRBJ2-5 TRBV18 - - CASSPAQGGQETQYF TGTGCCAGCTCACCAGCCCAGGGGGGACAAGAGACCCAGTACTTC
TRBJ1-3 TRBV15 - - CATSRDYLDSGNTIYF TGTGCCACCAGCAGAGATTACCTAGACTCTGGAAACACCATATATTTT
TRBJ2-7 TRBV6-5 - - CASSWRIPPYEQYF TGTGCCAGCAGTTGGAGGATACCCCCCTACGAGCAGTACTTC
TRBJ1-2 TRBV7-9 - - CASSQEGIDYGYTF TGTGCCAGCAGTCAGGAGGGAATCGACTATGGCTACACCTTC
TRBJ2-1 TRBV28 - - CASLVGGGVRNEQFF TGTGCCAGCCTAGTGGGGGGTGGGGTACGCAATGAGCAGTTCTTC
TRBJ1-1 TRBV30 TRBD1 once CAWGQGGNTEAFF TGTGCCTGGGGACAGGGCGGGAACACTGAAGCTTTCTTT
TRBJ1-4 TRBV6-5 - - CASSYSSGVLSQKLFF TGTGCCAGCAGTTACTCGAGCGGGGTTCTCAGTCAAAAACTGTTTTTT
TRBJ2-3 TRBV6-5 - - CASKGNTDTQYF TGTGCCAGCAAGGGGAACACAGATACGCAGTATTTT
TRBJ1-2 TRBV28 TRBD1 - CASSLQGDRHYGYTF TGTGCCAGCAGCCTACAGGGGGACAGACATTATGGCTACACCTTC
TRBJ1-1 TRBV6-5 - few CASSRLMNTEAFF TGTGCCAGCAGCCGACTGATGAACACTGAAGCTTTCTTT
TRBJ2-3 TRBV28 TRBD2 - CASSPRGSGTDTQYF TGTGCCAGCAGTCCCCGAGGTAGCGGGACAGATACGCAGTATTTT
TRBJ1-1 TRBV2 - - CASSEDKNTEAFF TGTGCCAGCAGTGAGGACAAGAACACTGAAGCTTTCTTT
TRBJ2-7 TRBV25-1 - - CASSDTGGGYEQYF TGTGCCAGCAGTGACACAGGTGGGGGGTACGAGCAGTACTTC
TRBJ2-1 TRBV29-1 TRBD1 once CSVVRDRVNESEQFF TGCAGCGTTGTTCGGGACAGGGTGAACGAGAGTGAGCAGTTCTTC
TRBJ1-3 TRBV29-1 - - CSWASSGNTIYF TGCAGCTGGGCCAGCTCTGGAAACACCATATATTTT